These 26 T cell receptor beta chains were all obtained from the same sample, sequenced in a study of cytomegalovirus exposure and HLA in healthy donors. PCR was performed using 60 Vbeta and 13 Jbeta primers. Profiled with immunoSEQ multiplex PCR; TCRdb holds only in-frame clones, not every one. This sample carries 250,000 to 350,000 clones, roughly 90% of them seen once, and the ten largest clones take roughly 4%. The sample taken for sequencing was PBMCs. The receptors here all came from a man aged 40-50 years in good health and CMV-seropositive.

The chain joins TRBV7-2 to TRBJ2-1; D possibly corresponds to TRBD2 (6 bases). CDR3 length: 16 amino acids. Germline V lookup: CDR1 SGHTA, CDR2 FQGNSA. The germline V and J ends were trimmed by 3 bases and 0 bases, with 12 bases remaining between them. CDR3 in amino acids: CASSLATRSSYNEQFF. In DNA, the CDR3 is TGTGCCAGCAGCTTGGCGACTAGAAGCTCCTACAATGAGCAGTTCTTC. The complete variable domain, with remaining parts taken from reference TRBV7-2 and TRBJ2-1, reads GAGVSQSPSNKVTEKGKDVELRCDPISGHTALYWYRQSLGQGLEFLIYFQGNSAPDKSGLPSDRFSAERTGGSVSTLTIQRTQQEDSAVYLCASSLATRSSYNEQFFGPGTRLTVL.

The chain uses TRBV5-8 and TRBJ1-4; 7 bases fit TRBD1. The V and J ends lost 3 bases and 6 bases, in that order; junction bases with no gene match: 5. The germline CDR1 and CDR2 sequences are SGHTS and YDEGEE. The CDR3 runs to 14 residues. The CDR3 DNA is TGTGCCAGCAGCTCGTACAGGGGAGATGAAAAACTGTTTTTT. This translates into CASSSYRGDEKLFF.

This clone has just a few counts. The chain carries TRBV13 and TRBJ2-2; tentative D call: TRBD2 (5 bases). The CDR3 covers 14 residues. Germline V gives CDR1 PRHDT, CDR2 FYEKMQ (reference sequence). V shed 6 bases and J shed 8 bases, with 16 bases lying between them. The CDR3 DNA reads TGTGCCAGCAGAGGTACTAGGGCTTTTGGGGAGCTGTTTTTT. Its translation is CASRGTRAFGELFF.

The chain couples TRBV5-4 to TRBJ2-5, with 7 bases fitting TRBD1. The J call may be mistaken, given a closer DNA end match to TRBJ2-7. This CDR3 region has 14 residues. CDR1 and CDR2 (germline): SGHNT, YYREEE (reference sequence). In DNA form, the CDR3 reads TGTGCCAGCAGCTTGCGGGACAGACCCTACGAGCAGTACTTC. Translating gives CASSLRDRPYEQYF.

For the CDR3, the DNA is TGTGCCTGGAGAGTGGACTCGTACCTAACAAACACTGAAGCTTTCTTT. It codes for CAWRVDSYLTNTEAFF. The chain uses TRBV30 and TRBJ1-1; D is unclear. The CDR3 totals 16 residues. Deletions cut 3 bases from V and 2 bases from J, with 19 bases between. Germline V gene data show CDR1 as GTSNPN and CDR2 as SVGIG (reference sequence).

The genes are TRBV4-1 and TRBJ2-5, with D possibly TRBD2 on 5 matching bases. CDR1 MGHRA and CDR2 YSYEKL come from the germline V gene. The CDR3 is 14 residues long. V was cut by 4 bases and J by 0 bases, with 9 bases left in between. The CDR3 protein is CASSPTRNQETQYF. The CDR3 nucleotides read TGCGCCAGCAGCCCAACTAGAAACCAAGAGACCCAGTACTTC.

The V gene is TRBV7-2, the J gene TRBJ2-3; the D gene is possibly TRBD2 (6 bases). Germline CDR1 reads SGHTA; CDR2 reads FQGNSA. CDR3 size: 15 residues. V dropped 0 bases and J dropped 6 bases, with 13 bases sitting between them. The CDR3 DNA is TGTGCCAGCAGCTTAGCCCCCGGGAGAGCGGATACGCAGTATTTT. Translation gives CASSLAPGRADTQYF. The full variable domain, in which reference TRBV7-2 and TRBJ2-3 provide the parts outside the CDR3, is GAGVSQSPSNKVTEKGKDVELRCDPISGHTALYWYRQSLGQGLEFLIYFQGNSAPDKSGLPSDRFSAERTGGSVSTLTIQRTQQEDSAVYLCASSLAPGRADTQYFGPGTRLTVL.

A few counts support this clone. The V and J genes are TRBV7-6 and TRBJ2-5; D not certain. Trimming removed 5 bases from V and 5 bases from J, with 9 bases in between. Germline loops: CDR1 SGHVS, CDR2 FNYEAQ. The CDR3 sequence is 12 residues long. The CDR3 spells CASSLYSETQYF. DNA for the CDR3: TGTGCCAGCAGCCTGTACAGCGAGACCCAGTACTTC.

The chain is built from TRBV28 and TRBJ2-7; no firm D call. This CDR3 has 15 amino acids. V lost 4 bases and J lost 2, with 15 bases in between. Germline V gives CDR1 MDHEN, CDR2 SYDVKM. For the CDR3, the DNA is TGTGCCAGCAGTTCGGATAGCAGTTATCCCTACGAGCAGTACTTC. It is translated as CASSSDSSYPYEQYF.

CDR3 DNA sequence: TGTGCCAGCAGCTTTTTTGGGGGAGGGCCAAAATACGGCAATGAGCAGTTCTTC. Translating gives CASSFFGGGPKYGNEQFF. The V and J genes are TRBV7-8 and TRBJ2-1; 7 bases are a match to TRBD2. CDR1 and CDR2 from the germline V gene are SGHVS and FQNEAQ. With 3 bases clipped from V and 6 bases from J, the junction kept 17 bases outside the gene matches. This CDR3 is built from 18 residues.

V is TRBV29-1 and J is TRBJ2-1, with D maybe TRBD2 (6 bases). V lost 0 bases and J lost 9, with 24 bases in between. Germline lookup yields CDR1 SQVTM and CDR2 ANQGSEA. This CDR3 comprises 17 residues. CDR3 sequence: CSVEDWDGRFKEGEQFF. The CDR3 DNA follows: TGCAGCGTTGAAGATTGGGACGGACGCTTTAAGGAGGGTGAGCAGTTCTTC.

The chain uses TRBV16 and TRBJ1-2; TRBD1 aligns across 7 bases. J gave up 6 bases and V 1 base, and 8 bases lay outside the gene matches. The CDR3 spans 15 residues. CDR1 and CDR2 (germline): KGHSY, FQNENV. CDR3 in amino acids: CASSQYSQGVHGYTF. The CDR3 nucleotides are TGTGCCAGCAGCCAATACAGCCAGGGGGTACATGGCTACACCTTC.

The chain links TRBV4-1 to TRBJ2-7; weak D call: TRBD2 (5 bases). CDR3 size: 16 residues. The germline V gene encodes CDR1 MGHRA and CDR2 YSYEKL. The V end was cut by 3 bases, the J end by 5 bases, with 20 bases between. CDR3 in DNA: TGCGCCAGCAGCCAGGGCTCACTAGGAGGCATCAACGAGCAGTACTTC. This codes for CASSQGSLGGINEQYF.

The chain uses TRBV19 and TRBJ1-2; no firm D call. Germline V lookup: CDR1 LNHDA, CDR2 SQIVND (reference sequence). V shed 8 bases and J shed 0 bases, with 7 bases lying between them. CDR3 length: 12 residues. In DNA, the CDR3 is TGTGCCAGTCACAGCACTAACTATGGCTACACCTTC. This gives the protein CASHSTNYGYTF.

The chain carries TRBV18 and TRBJ2-7; 10 nucleotides agree with TRBD1. The ends lost 3 bases at V and 4 bases at J; junction bases unmatched: 3. Germline loops: CDR1 KGHSH, CDR2 LQKENI. The CDR3 sequence is 14 residues long. The DNA of the CDR3 is TGTGCCAGCTCACCGGGACAGGGGACGTACGAGCAGTACTTC. Translation gives CASSPGQGTYEQYF.

This chain joins TRBV27 and TRBJ2-1; 7 bases are a match to TRBD2. CDR1 is MNHEY and CDR2 is SMNVEV in the germline V gene (reference sequence). The CDR3 consists of 14 residues. Trimming removed 5 bases from V and 3 bases from J; junction bases left unmatched: 4. Here the CDR3 reads CASSGGGSYNEQFF. DNA of the CDR3: TGTGCCAGCAGTGGGGGGGGAAGCTACAATGAGCAGTTCTTC.

The rearrangement joins TRBV7-8 to TRBJ2-3; 10 bases match TRBD2. Trimming at V came to 1 base and at J to 5 bases, leaving 12 bases not matched to a gene. The CDR3 runs 18 residues. CDR1 SGHVS and CDR2 FQNEAQ come from the germline V gene. The CDR3 bases are TGTGCCAGCAGCTTAGGTCCAGCGGGGGGGAGGGATATAGATACGCAGTATTTT. Translating it yields CASSLGPAGGRDIDTQYF.

V usage is TRBV9 and J usage is TRBJ1-2, with D maybe TRBD1 (6 bases). This CDR3 contains 14 residues. Germline V gene lookup returns CDR1 SGDLS and CDR2 YYNGEE. V was cut by 7 bases and J by 7 bases, with 20 bases left in between. CDR3 in amino acids: CASSPGRGAGGYTF. In DNA form, the CDR3 reads TGTGCCAGCTCACCAGGGCGGGGGGCTGGTGGCTACACCTTC.

This chain uses TRBV5-1 with TRBJ2-7; D gene uncertain. With 0 bases removed from V and 5 bases from J, the gap between germline ends came to 18 bases. Looked up from germline, CDR1 is SGHRS and CDR2 is YFSETQ. The CDR3 contains 16 residues. CDR3 in amino acids: CASSLVLAADPHEQYF. For the CDR3, the DNA is TGCGCCAGCAGCTTGGTTCTGGCGGCTGATCCCCACGAGCAGTACTTC.

This chain uses TRBV19 with TRBJ1-2; TRBD1 matches at 7 bases. V shed 5 bases and J 2 bases; nucleotides not matched to a gene: 8. Germline V gives CDR1 LNHDA, CDR2 SQIVND (reference sequence). This CDR3 is 15 amino acids long. The CDR3 protein is CASSWSSTGNYGYTF. The CDR3 region has the DNA TGTGCCAGTAGTTGGTCCTCGACAGGGAACTATGGCTACACCTTC.

The rearrangement joins TRBV2 to TRBJ2-7; 8 positions agree with TRBD2. In germline, CDR1 is SNHLY, CDR2 FYNNEI. V was clipped by 6 bases and J by 0 bases; unmatched bases: 1. The CDR3 contains 13 residues. This CDR3 is CASSGRASYEQYF. DNA for the CDR3: TGTGCCAGCAGCGGGAGGGCCTCCTACGAGCAGTACTTC.

This clone came up a few times. The chain uses TRBV14 and TRBJ1-1; TRBD1 might be the D (6 bases). The germline V gene has CDR1 SGHDN and CDR2 FVKESK. The CDR3 has 13 amino acids. Trimming removed 8 bases from V and 5 bases from J, with 15 bases in between. The chain's CDR3 is CASSRTVSTEAFF. CDR3 sequence (DNA): TGTGCCAGCTCTAGGACAGTTTCGACTGAAGCTTTCTTT.

This rearrangement joins TRBV7-3 to TRBJ1-1; D may be TRBD1 (5 bases). Trimming pared 3 bases from V and 9 bases from J, leaving 14 bases between. The germline V gene has CDR1 SGHTA and CDR2 FQGTGA. There are 13 residues in the CDR3. Here the CDR3 DNA reads TGTGCCAGCAGCTTTGGGACTGGGACTAAAGCTTTCTTT. This codes for CASSFGTGTKAFF. Complete variable domain (other parts from reference TRBV7-3 and TRBJ1-1): GAGVSQTPSNKVTEKGKYVELRCDPISGHTALYWYRQSLGQGPEFLIYFQGTGAADDSGLPNDRFFAVRPEGSVSTLKIQRTERGDSAVYLCASSFGTGTKAFFGQGTRLTVV.

This chain uses TRBV5-4 with TRBJ1-4; 7 nucleotides match TRBD1. The germline V gene has CDR1 SGHNT and CDR2 YYREEE (reference sequence). The V and J ends lost 2 bases and 2 bases, in that order; junction bases with no gene match: 3. This CDR3 contains 15 residues. CDR3 sequence: CASSFDRATNEKLFF. The CDR3 bases are TGTGCCAGCAGCTTTGACAGGGCCACTAATGAAAAACTGTTTTTT.

The rearrangement links TRBV9 to TRBJ1-6, with 8 bases identical to TRBD1. CDR1 and CDR2 (germline): SGDLS, YYNGEE. V gave up 4 bases and J gave up 5 bases; unmatched junction bases: 5. The CDR3 is 15 residues long. DNA of the CDR3: TGTGCCAGCAGCAAGACAGGGGCAGATAATTCACCCCTCCACTTT. Amino acid sequence: CASSKTGADNSPLHF.

The chain recombines TRBV10-2 with TRBJ1-2, with 7 bases fitting TRBD1. This CDR3 has 16 residues. The junction had 10 bases not matched to a gene; V was cut back by 2 bases and J by 4 bases. Germline CDR1 WSHSY, CDR2 SAAADI. The CDR3 region is CASSEEQGDYSYGYTF. The DNA for the CDR3 is TGCGCCAGCAGTGAGGAGCAGGGGGATTATAGCTATGGCTACACCTTC.